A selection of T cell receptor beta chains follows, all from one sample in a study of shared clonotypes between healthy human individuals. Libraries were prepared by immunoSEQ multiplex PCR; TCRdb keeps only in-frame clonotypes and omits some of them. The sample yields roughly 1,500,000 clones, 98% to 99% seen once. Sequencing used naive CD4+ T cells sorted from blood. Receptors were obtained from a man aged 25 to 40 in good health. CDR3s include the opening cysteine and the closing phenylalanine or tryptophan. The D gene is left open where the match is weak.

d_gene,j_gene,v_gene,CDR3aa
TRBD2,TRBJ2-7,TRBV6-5,CASSYTSGRSEQYF
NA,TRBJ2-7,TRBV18,CASSPQGKSYEQYF
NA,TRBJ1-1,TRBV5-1,CASNLISDRLNTEAFF
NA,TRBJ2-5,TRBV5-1,CASSALQETQYF
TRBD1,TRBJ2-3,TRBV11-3,CASSRQGDTDTQYF
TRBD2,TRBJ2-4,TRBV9,CASSVEGGRADIQYF
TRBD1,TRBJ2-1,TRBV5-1,CASSTDRGPYNEQFF
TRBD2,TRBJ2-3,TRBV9,CASSVGRLAGVDTQYF
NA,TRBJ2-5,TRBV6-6,CASSYLETQYF
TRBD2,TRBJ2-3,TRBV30,CAWNPSGHLTDTQYF
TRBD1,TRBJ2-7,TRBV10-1,CASSESGTGPEQYF
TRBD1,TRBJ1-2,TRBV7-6,CASSLVRGGANYGYTF
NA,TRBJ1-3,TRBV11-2,CASSSRPRGGVGFGNTIYF
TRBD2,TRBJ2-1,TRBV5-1,CASTVAGGAGHEQFF
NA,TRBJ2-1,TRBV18,CASSPQGVNNEQFF
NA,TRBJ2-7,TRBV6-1,CASSGSSGGLGDYEQYF
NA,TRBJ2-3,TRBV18,CASSRGGADTQYF
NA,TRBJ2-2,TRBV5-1,CASSLVGTGELFF
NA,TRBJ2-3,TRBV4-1,CASSQEYPVTQYF
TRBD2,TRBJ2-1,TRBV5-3,CARSPFRDSGTSGSNEQFF